A single sample is the source of the 9 T cell receptor beta chains below, sequenced in a study of shared clonotypes between healthy human individuals. Clones were sequenced by immunoSEQ multiplex PCR, and TCRdb holds only the in-frame ones, with some missing. The data show 490,000 or so clones, with around 80% seen just once and 9.5% to 15% held by the top ten. What was sequenced was PBMCs. The origin of the receptors is a middle-aged woman in good health. Some clones in this sample may be carry-over from other donors' samples.

This sequence joins TRBV19 and TRBJ2-1, with 12 bases aligning to TRBD2. This CDR3 is built from 16 residues. Germline assignment: CDR1 LNHDA and CDR2 SQIVND (reference sequence). Trimming at V came to 7 bases and at J to 9 bases, leaving 13 bases not matched to a gene. The CDR3 DNA reads as TGTGCCAGTAACCAGGGGTATCAGGGACTAGCGGGTGAGCAGTTCTTC. Translated, it gives CASNQGYQGLAGEQFF.

This chain uses TRBV5-6 with TRBJ2-5; D call uncertain. In germline, CDR1 is SGHDT, CDR2 YYEEEE. Between the trimmed V and J ends, which lost 1 base and 4 bases, there was a span of 5 bases. The CDR3 extends over 12 amino acids. DNA for the CDR3: TGTGCCAGCAGCTTGATTGGAGAGACCCAGTACTTC. Its protein is CASSLIGETQYF. Full variable domain (outside the CDR3, taken from reference TRBV5-6 and TRBJ2-5): DAGVTQSPTHLIKTRGQQVTLRCSPKSGHDTVSWYQQALGQGPQFIFQYYEEEERQRGNFPDRFSGHQFPNYSSELNVNALLLGDSALYLCASSLIGETQYFGPGTRLLVL.

The chain joins TRBV7-8 to TRBJ2-3; TRBD2 agrees at 9 bases. The CDR3 spans 15 residues. Trimming cost V 2 bases and J 5 bases; bases outside gene matches: 5. The germline CDR1 and CDR2 sequences are SGHVS and FQNEAQ. The CDR3 here is CASSLLLAGVDTQYF. The CDR3 nucleotides read TGTGCCAGCAGCTTACTGTTAGCGGGAGTAGATACGCAGTATTTT.

V usage is TRBV20-1 and J usage is TRBJ1-2; D unclear. The CDR3 runs to 10 residues. Between the trimmed V and J ends, which lost 4 bases and 0 bases, there was a span of 0 bases. The germline V gene encodes CDR1 DFQATT and CDR2 SNEGSKA (reference sequence). The CDR3 DNA follows: TGCAGTGCTACTAACTATGGCTACACCTTC. This codes for CSATNYGYTF.

With regard to this clone: Being one base from a much bigger clone, this may be a read error. This chain connects TRBV28 to TRBJ1-2, with a possible D match to TRBD1 (5 bases). The CDR3 is 12 amino acids. The germline V and J ends were trimmed by 3 bases and 5 bases, with 7 bases remaining between them. CDR1 and CDR2 (germline): MDHEN, SYDVKM. CDR3 bases: TGTGCCAGCAGTTTGGGGGAGTATGGCTACACCTTC. Protein sequence: CASSLGEYGYTF.

The rearrangement joins TRBV5-1 to TRBJ1-1; 8 nucleotides line up with TRBD1. This CDR3 spans 17 amino acids. V lost 1 base to trimming and J lost 0 bases; unmatched junction nucleotides: 8. CDR1 is SGHRS, CDR2 YFSETQ, per germline. Here the CDR3 reads CASSLRDRGRVNTEAFF. The DNA of the CDR3 is TGCGCCAGCAGCTTGCGAGACAGGGGACGCGTGAACACTGAAGCTTTCTTT.

This chain links TRBV5-1 with TRBJ2-7; possible D gene TRBD1, 6 bases. V was trimmed by 6 bases and J by 5 bases, leaving 18 bases between them. Germline-derived CDR1 and CDR2 are SGHRS and YFSETQ. The CDR3 runs 14 residues. The DNA of the CDR3 is TGCGCCAGCAACCAGGACAGTCCACTTGACGAGCAGTACTTC. Protein sequence: CASNQDSPLDEQYF.

The rearrangement joins TRBV13 to TRBJ2-1, with D perhaps matching TRBD2 (7 bases). V dropped 5 bases and J dropped 8 bases, with 22 bases sitting between them. The CDR3 sequence is 16 residues long. Germline V gene lookup returns CDR1 PRHDT and CDR2 FYEKMQ (reference sequence). The CDR3 nucleotides read TGTGCCAGCAGCCCGAGGGGGGAGGGCCGGGGCGATGAGCAGTTCTTC. It specifies CASSPRGEGRGDEQFF.

The rearrangement joins TRBV5-6 to TRBJ1-2; D perhaps matches TRBD1 (5 bases). The V end was cut by 0 bases, the J end by 7 bases, with 13 bases between. The CDR3 contains 14 residues. Germline V gene data show CDR1 as SGHDT and CDR2 as YYEEEE. CDR3 coding DNA: TGTGCCAGCAGCTTGGGGGGGTTCCCCGGTGGCTACACCTTC. Translated, it gives CASSLGGFPGGYTF.